These T cell receptor beta chains were read from a single sample in a study of blood T cell repertoires in COVID-19. Profiled with immunoSEQ multiplex PCR; TCRdb holds only in-frame clones, not every one. The table has around 100,000 clones, roughly nine tenths seen once. Source material: peripheral blood. These receptors were obtained from a woman at least 80 years old with acute or convalescent COVID-19. Both conserved end residues are part of each CDR3. A D gene is named only where the DNA matches it firmly. Not every row has a clone size; where given, it reads once, few, many or a size class.

v_call,j_call,d_call,clone_size,cdr3_aa,cdr3_nt
TRBV5-6,TRBJ2-3,TRBD2,NA,CASSFLAGSTDTQYF,TGTGCCAGCAGCTTCCTAGCGGGCAGCACAGATACGCAGTATTTT
TRBV18,TRBJ2-3,TRBD2,NA,CASSPPRGLAGGSTDTQYF,TGTGCCAGCTCACCACCGCGAGGACTAGCGGGGGGTAGCACAGATACGCAGTATTTT
TRBV5-1,TRBJ2-1,TRBD2,NA,CASRQGLAGFSEQFF,TGCGCCAGCAGACAAGGACTAGCGGGGTTTAGTGAGCAGTTCTTC
TRBV10-3,TRBJ2-1,NA,NA,CAIRQAGTLSYNEQFF,TGTGCCATCAGACAAGCCGGGACTCTCTCCTACAATGAGCAGTTCTTC
TRBV15,TRBJ2-5,TRBD1,NA,CATSRAATGGETQYF,TGTGCCACCAGCAGAGCTGCGACAGGGGGCGAGACCCAGTACTTC
TRBV7-9,TRBJ1-2,NA,NA,CASSPGKGGGYGYTF,TGTGCCAGCAGCCCTGGTAAGGGAGGAGGCTATGGCTACACCTTC
TRBV18,TRBJ1-2,NA,NA,CASSPRGRGYTF,TGTGCCAGCTCACCCCGGGGAAGAGGCTACACCTTC
TRBV25-1,TRBJ1-6,TRBD1,NA,CASGGQGNSPLHF,TGTGCCAGCGGGGGACAGGGGAATTCACCCCTCCACTTT
TRBV5-4,TRBJ2-5,NA,few,CASSPDQETQYF,TGTGCCAGCAGCCCAGATCAAGAGACCCAGTACTTC
TRBV27,TRBJ1-2,TRBD1,NA,CASSPARGTGYTF,TGTGCCAGCAGCCCTGCCAGGGGGACGGGCTACACCTTC
TRBV6-5,TRBJ1-1,NA,NA,CASSYSGGRGTEAFF,TGTGCCAGCAGTTACTCCGGGGGTCGGGGCACTGAAGCTTTCTTT
TRBV4-1,TRBJ1-3,NA,NA,CASSRPGANTIYF,TGCGCCAGCAGCCGTCCAGGGGCAAACACCATATATTTT
TRBV5-6,TRBJ2-1,NA,NA,CASTLGSDEQFF,TGTGCCAGCACCCTAGGATCCGATGAGCAGTTCTTC
TRBV5-4,TRBJ1-1,TRBD1,NA,CASSQTGGNTEAFF,TGTGCCAGCAGCCAGACAGGGGGGAACACTGAAGCTTTCTTT
TRBV28,TRBJ1-4,NA,NA,CASSLFRSATNEKLFF,TGTGCCAGCAGTTTATTCCGCAGTGCAACTAATGAAAAACTGTTTTTT
TRBV5-1,TRBJ1-5,NA,NA,CASSPAGLESNQPQHF,TGCGCCAGCAGCCCCGCCGGTCTGGAGAGCAATCAGCCCCAGCATTTT
TRBV12-3/TRBV12-4,TRBJ1-3,NA,NA,CASSLYGGNTIYF,TGTGCCAGCAGTCTATACGGTGGAAACACCATATATTTT
TRBV19,TRBJ2-2,NA,NA,CASSKQVNWNTGELFF,TGTGCCAGTAGTAAGCAGGTAAACTGGAACACCGGGGAGCTGTTTTTT